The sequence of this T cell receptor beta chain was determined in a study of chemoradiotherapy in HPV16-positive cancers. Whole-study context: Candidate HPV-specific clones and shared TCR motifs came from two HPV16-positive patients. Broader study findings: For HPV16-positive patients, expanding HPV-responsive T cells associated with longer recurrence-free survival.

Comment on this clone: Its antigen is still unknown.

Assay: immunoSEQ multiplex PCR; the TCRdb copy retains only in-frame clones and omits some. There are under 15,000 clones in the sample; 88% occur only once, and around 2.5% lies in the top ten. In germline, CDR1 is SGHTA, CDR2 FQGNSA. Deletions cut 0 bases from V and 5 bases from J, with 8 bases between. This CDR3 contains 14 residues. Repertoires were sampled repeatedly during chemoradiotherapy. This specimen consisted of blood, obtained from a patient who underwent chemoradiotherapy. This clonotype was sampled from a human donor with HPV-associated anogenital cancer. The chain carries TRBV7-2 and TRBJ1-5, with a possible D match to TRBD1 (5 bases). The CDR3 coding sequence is TGTGCCAGCAGCTTAGCCCCAGGGTATCAGCCCCAGCATTTT. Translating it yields CASSLAPGYQPQHF. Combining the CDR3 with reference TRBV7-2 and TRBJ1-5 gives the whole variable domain GAGVSQSPSNKVTEKGKDVELRCDPISGHTALYWYRQSLGQGLEFLIYFQGNSAPDKSGLPSDRFSAERTGGSVSTLTIQRTQQEDSAVYLCASSLAPGYQPQHFGDGTRLSIL.